Sequencing of this T cell receptor beta chain was carried out in a study of CD8 T cells in ankylosing spondylitis. Details on this clonotype: Its specificity is not known.

Quantitative 5'-RACE was performed with molecular barcodes, and it yielded the TCR beta libraries. TCRdb re-called the 5' RACE reads through MiXCR, storing one row per CDR3 protein. The sample has some 140,000 distinct CDR3 sequences, 8% to 9% seen once. Whole-study findings and limits: Characteristic, it appeared, of ankylosing spondylitis blood was a TCR beta motif of seven or eight highly homologous variants. Enrichment of disease-linked clones was reportedly significant in matched ankylosing spondylitis synovial fluid. Disease-linked clones bore a CD8+ phenotype, appearing relatively rarely in peripheral blood.

Between the trimmed V and J ends, which lost 3 bases and 8 bases, there was a span of 11 bases. The CDR3 is made up of 14 amino acids. Germline assignment: CDR1 MNHNS and CDR2 SASEGT. The sequence derives from a male donor with ankylosing spondylitis. The chain joins TRBV6-1 to TRBJ1-6, with TRBD1 as a possible D gene (6 bases). Sequencing was done on a sample of synovial fluid, either unsorted or a sorted T cell fraction (not recorded which). Written as DNA, the CDR3 is TGTGCCAGCAGTGATTGGGGGCGCGATTCACCCCTCCACTTT. This sequence encodes CASSDWGRDSPLHF.